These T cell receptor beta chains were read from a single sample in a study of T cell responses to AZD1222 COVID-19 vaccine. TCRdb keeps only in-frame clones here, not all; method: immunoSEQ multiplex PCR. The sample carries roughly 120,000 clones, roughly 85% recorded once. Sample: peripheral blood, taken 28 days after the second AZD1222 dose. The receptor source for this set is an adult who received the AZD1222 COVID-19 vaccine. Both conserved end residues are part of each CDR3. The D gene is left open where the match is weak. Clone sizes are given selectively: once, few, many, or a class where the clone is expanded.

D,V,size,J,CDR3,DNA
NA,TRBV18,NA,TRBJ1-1,CASSPRSGLDDTEAFF,TGTGCCAGCTCACCACGTTCAGGGTTAGATGACACTGAAGCTTTCTTT
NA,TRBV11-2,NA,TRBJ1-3,CASSTGSGNTIYF,TGTGCCAGCAGCACAGGGTCTGGAAACACCATATATTTT
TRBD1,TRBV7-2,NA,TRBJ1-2,CASSITTGTYGYTF,TGTGCCAGCAGCATAACGACAGGGACTTATGGCTACACCTTC
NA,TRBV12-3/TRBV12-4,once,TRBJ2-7,CASGYSYEQYF,TGTGCCAGCGGCTATTCCTACGAGCAGTACTTC
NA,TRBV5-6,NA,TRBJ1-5,CASSFSNQPQHF,TGTGCCAGCAGCTTTAGCAATCAGCCCCAGCATTTT
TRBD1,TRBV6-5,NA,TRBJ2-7,CASSYGTENYEQYF,TGTGCCAGCAGTTACGGGACAGAAAACTACGAGCAGTACTTC
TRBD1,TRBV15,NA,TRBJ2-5,CATSRSQGVGSRETQYF,TGTGCCACCAGCAGATCCCAGGGGGTGGGGTCTCGAGAGACCCAGTACTTC
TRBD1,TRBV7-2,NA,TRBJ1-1,CASSLQGQANTEAFF,TGTGCCAGCAGCTTACAAGGACAGGCGAACACTGAAGCTTTCTTT
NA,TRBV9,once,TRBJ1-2,CASSVDEGTNYGYTF,TGTGCCAGCAGCGTAGATGAGGGCACTAACTATGGCTACACCTTC
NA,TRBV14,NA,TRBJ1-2,CASSQDSRAGYTF,TGTGCCAGCAGCCAAGATTCCAGGGCTGGCTACACCTTC
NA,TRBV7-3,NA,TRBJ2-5,CASSLGALETQYF,TGTGCCAGCAGCTTAGGTGCGCTGGAGACCCAGTACTTC
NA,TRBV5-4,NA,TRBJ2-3,CASSLTGDSTDTQYF,TGTGCCAGCAGCTTGACAGGTGACAGCACAGATACGCAGTATTTT
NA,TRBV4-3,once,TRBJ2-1,CASSQDGPAYNEQFF,TGCGCCAGCAGCCAGGACGGGCCAGCTTACAATGAGCAGTTCTTC
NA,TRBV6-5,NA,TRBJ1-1,CASSFYRDTEAFF,TGTGCCAGCAGTTTCTACAGGGACACTGAAGCTTTCTTT
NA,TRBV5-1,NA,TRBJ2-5,CASSLRDGNGETQYF,TGCGCCAGCAGCCTCCGGGACGGCAATGGGGAGACCCAGTACTTC
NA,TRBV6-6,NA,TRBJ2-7,CASSPAGWGTGDYEQYF,TGTGCCAGCAGTCCTGCAGGGTGGGGGACTGGAGACTACGAGCAGTACTTC
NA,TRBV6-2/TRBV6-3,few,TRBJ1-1,CASSSPRARTEAFF,TGTGCCAGCAGTTCCCCCCGGGCGAGGACTGAAGCTTTCTTT
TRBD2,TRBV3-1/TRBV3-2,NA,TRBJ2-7,CASSQDLSWGLAEPTAYEQYF,TGTGCCAGCAGCCAAGATCTCAGTTGGGGACTAGCGGAGCCAACAGCCTACGAGCAGTACTTC